The clone carrying this TCR beta chain appeared a few times. This CDR3 is built from 14 residues. Germline V lookup: CDR1 DFQATT, CDR2 SNEGSKA (reference sequence). V shed 3 bases and J shed 6 bases, with 18 bases lying between them. The record originates from a study of blood T cell repertoires in COVID-19. Study-wide background: Sites in the United States, Italy and Spain provided acute and convalescent COVID-19 samples. The analysed material was cDNA or gDNA that came from T cells, B-cell-depleted T cells, or PBMCs.

In the study's own analysis: Quantification of nucleated cells was approximated via reference gene primer amplification. Produced via immunoSEQ multiplex PCR; TCRdb's table is partial and in-frame only. V and J calls plus clone size are reproduced from that table; the DNA served to infer D and trimming. This table holds about 150,000 clones, around nine tenths found once. The chain links TRBV20-1 to TRBJ2-7, with a weak D call TRBD2 (6 bases). The sample consisted of peripheral blood. The receptor was derived from a man in his 60s with active or convalescent COVID-19. CDR3 DNA sequence: TGCAGTGCTAGTCCGACTATTTCAGCGGGCGAGCAGTACTTC. This encodes CSASPTISAGEQYF.